The 27 T cell receptor beta chains in this list originate from one sample, sequenced in a study of T-cell memory formation after mild COVID-19. TCRdb independently ran MiXCR on the 5' RACE reads; one entry per CDR3 protein. The sample carries around 150,000 distinct CDR3 sequences, 14% recorded once. Sequencing input: PBMCs or a T cell subset sorted from them (not recorded which). All receptors come from an adult woman who had mild COVID-19 (a few samples of this study predate the infection). Cell type and time point are not known.

The chain joins TRBV7-9 to TRBJ1-2; 7 bases agree with TRBD1. V shed 5 bases, J shed 3 bases, and the junction held 6 bases outside the gene matches. CDR1 and CDR2 from the germline V gene are SEHNR and FQNEAQ (reference sequence). CDR3 length: 14 amino acids. The CDR3 DNA reads as TGTGCCAGCAGCCCCCCGACAGGGTACTATGGCTACACCTTC. As protein: CASSPPTGYYGYTF.

A few counts support this clonotype. The chain is built from TRBV24-1 and TRBJ2-4, with 9 positions matching TRBD1. V lost 7 bases and J lost 8; bases outside the gene matches: 2. The CDR3 sequence is 12 residues long. The V gene's germline CDR1 is KGHDR and CDR2 SFDVKD. As DNA, the CDR3 is TGTGCCACCAGCGACAGGGGGGACATTCAGTACTTC. Translated: CATSDRGDIQYF.

Only a few counts were recorded for this clonotype. The gene calls are TRBV3-1 and TRBJ2-4; D not certain. CDR1 is LGHDT and CDR2 is YNNKEL in the germline V gene (reference sequence). V lost 1 base and J lost 6, with 7 bases in between. The CDR3 totals 13 residues. The CDR3 coding sequence is TGTGCCAGCAGCCAAGCCAAGAGAAACATTCAGTACTTC. This sequence encodes CASSQAKRNIQYF.

This clonotype occurred a few times. V usage is TRBV7-2 and J usage is TRBJ2-7; D is uncertain. Trimming removed 5 bases at V and 3 bases at J, with 14 bases between. The CDR3 sequence is 14 residues long. The germline V gene encodes CDR1 SGHTA and CDR2 FQGNSA. CDR3: CASSQLRIFYEQYF. DNA of the CDR3: TGTGCCAGCAGCCAACTCAGAATCTTCTACGAGCAGTACTTC. The full variable domain, its missing parts supplied by reference TRBV7-2 and TRBJ2-7, is GAGVSQSPSNKVTEKGKDVELRCDPISGHTALYWYRQSLGQGLEFLIYFQGNSAPDKSGLPSDRFSAERTGGSVSTLTIQRTQQEDSAVYLCASSQLRIFYEQYFGPGTRLTVT.

CDR3 nucleotide sequence: TGCAGTGCTAGAGTAGTCCAGACTGGAAACACCATATATTTT. Translated: CSARVVQTGNTIYF. The gene calls are TRBV20-1 and TRBJ1-3; D is uncertain. Between the trimmed V and J ends, which lost 1 base and 2 bases, there was a span of 9 bases. Germline V gives CDR1 DFQATT, CDR2 SNEGSKA (reference sequence). CDR3 length equals 14 residues.

About this clonotype: One junction end does not reproduce the germline sequence, and a read error may be involved. V usage is TRBV29-1 and J usage is TRBJ2-5; 13 positions agree with TRBD2. The germline V gene encodes CDR1 SQVTM and CDR2 ANQGSEA. This CDR3 has 13 amino acids. This CDR3 reads CSTTSGREETQYF. The CDR3 nucleotides are TGCAGTACTACTAGCGGGAGGGAAGAAACCCAGTACTTC.

This chain links TRBV20-1 with TRBJ2-3; no reliable D call. CDR3 length: 12 amino acids. Trimming removed 1 base from V and 4 bases from J, with 6 bases in between. Per germline, CDR1 DFQATT and CDR2 SNEGSKA (reference sequence). CDR3 in amino acids: CSARGLADTQYF. The CDR3 coding sequence is TGCAGTGCTAGAGGATTAGCAGATACGCAGTATTTT.

Ten or more counts support this clonotype. The chain recombines TRBV5-1 with TRBJ2-7; 7 positions match TRBD1. There are 15 residues in the CDR3. After removal of 0 bases from V and 2 bases from J, the junction contained 5 bases not matched to a gene. Germline-derived CDR1 and CDR2 are SGHRS and YFSETQ. For the CDR3, the DNA is TGCGCCAGCAGCTTGGTCACAGGGGCGACCTACGAGCAGTACTTC. Protein: CASSLVTGATYEQYF. Variable domain in full (rest from reference TRBV5-1 and TRBJ2-7): KAGVTQTPRYLIKTRGQQVTLSCSPISGHRSVSWYQQTPGQGLQFLFEYFSETQRNKGNFPGRFSGRQFSNSRSEMNVSTLELGDSALYLCASSLVTGATYEQYFGPGTRLTVT.

This clonotype appeared once. The rearrangement joins TRBV21-1 to TRBJ2-5; the D segment call TRBD1 is taken from the table without a DNA check. TRBV21-1 is listed as a pseudogene. The CDR3 runs to 14 residues. CDR3 protein: CASSKGRGRETQYF. The CDR3 nucleotides read TGTGCCAGCAGCAAAGGCAGGGGCCGGGAGACCCAGTACTTC.

In this sample, this clonotype turned up a few times. The chain uses TRBV29-1 and TRBJ2-2, with 12 bases fitting TRBD2. Germline V gene data show CDR1 as SQVTM and CDR2 as ANQGSEA. With V trimmed by 0 bases and J by 2 bases, 16 bases remained unmatched. CDR3 length: 21 amino acids. The CDR3 spells CSVEDPPGVTSGGLNTGELFF. The CDR3 region has the DNA TGCAGCGTTGAAGATCCGCCGGGAGTGACTAGCGGGGGCTTAAACACCGGGGAGCTGTTTTTT.

The chain employs TRBV5-1 and TRBJ1-1; D unclear. The V and J ends lost 0 bases and 2 bases respectively, with 8 bases between them. The CDR3 contains 14 residues. Germline V gene lookup returns CDR1 SGHRS and CDR2 YFSETQ. The CDR3 bases are TGCGCCAGCAGCTTGGTTGTCAGCAACACTGAAGCTTTCTTT. It specifies CASSLVVSNTEAFF. Based on the CDR3 plus reference TRBV5-1 and TRBJ1-1, the full variable domain is KAGVTQTPRYLIKTRGQQVTLSCSPISGHRSVSWYQQTPGQGLQFLFEYFSETQRNKGNFPGRFSGRQFSNSRSEMNVSTLELGDSALYLCASSLVVSNTEAFFGQGTRLTVV.

The chain combines TRBV18 with TRBJ2-3, with a weak D call TRBD1 (6 bases). V lost 8 bases to trimming and J lost 2 bases, with 20 bases between them. Germline V gene lookup returns CDR1 KGHSH and CDR2 LQKENI. The CDR3 loop spans 16 amino acids. CDR3 region: CASTGIRAELTDTQYF. CDR3 nucleotides: TGTGCCAGCACAGGGATCAGAGCGGAGCTCACAGATACGCAGTATTTT.

The chain employs TRBV20-1 and TRBJ2-5, with 10 bases lining up with TRBD2. Germline assignment: CDR1 DFQATT and CDR2 SNEGSKA (reference sequence). The V and J ends lost 4 bases and 5 bases, in that order; junction bases with no gene match: 13. The CDR3 sequence is 16 residues long. CDR3 amino acids: CSAKAGGPSSSETQYF. The CDR3 DNA sequence: TGCAGTGCTAAAGCGGGAGGGCCCAGTTCTTCGGAGACCCAGTACTTC.

The V gene is TRBV12-3 or TRBV12-4, the J gene TRBJ2-1; D might be TRBD2 (6 bases). Trimming removed 8 bases at V and 2 bases at J, with 16 bases between. The CDR3 runs to 15 residues. Here the CDR3 reads CASVSGTEAYNEQFF. In nucleotides, the CDR3 is TGTGCCAGCGTATCCGGGACTGAAGCCTACAATGAGCAGTTCTTC.

The rearrangement uses TRBV9 and TRBJ2-5; the D gene is possibly TRBD2 (5 bases). V gave up 3 bases and J gave up 5 bases, with 17 bases separating them. Germline assignment: CDR1 SGDLS and CDR2 YYNGEE. CDR3 length: 15 amino acids. The CDR3 loop is CASSAFPAGAETQYF. As DNA, the CDR3 is TGTGCCAGCAGCGCCTTCCCGGCGGGCGCTGAGACCCAGTACTTC.

The V call is TRBV7-2, the J call TRBJ1-3, with D tentatively TRBD1 (5 bases). V lost 3 bases and J 3 bases, leaving 15 bases between the germline ends. Germline V gene lookup returns CDR1 SGHTA and CDR2 FQGNSA. The CDR3 runs 16 residues. The CDR3 coding sequence is TGTGCCAGCAGCTTGACCCAGGGCGTTGTTGGAAACACCATATATTTT. Translated: CASSLTQGVVGNTIYF.

This clonotype was detected many times. The rearrangement uses TRBV5-6 and TRBJ2-3; TRBD2 aligns across 8 bases. There are 15 residues in the CDR3. Looked up from germline, CDR1 is SGHDT and CDR2 is YYEEEE. V lost 0 bases, J lost 4 bases, and 4 bases stayed unmatched. The CDR3 sequence is CASSLASGGPDTQYF. As DNA, the CDR3 is TGTGCCAGCAGCTTGGCGTCGGGAGGGCCAGATACGCAGTATTTT.

This clonotype was counted at least ten times. The gene calls are TRBV7-9 and TRBJ2-5; 9 bases line up with TRBD2. CDR3 length: 16 amino acids. V was pared by 6 bases and J by 4 bases, with 12 bases of the junction left unmatched. Looked up from germline, CDR1 is SEHNR and CDR2 is FQNEAQ (reference sequence). In DNA, the CDR3 is TGTGCCAGCAGTTTCCTCGACGGGACTAGCCGAGAGACCCAGTACTTC. It encodes CASSFLDGTSRETQYF.

This clonotype has a handful of counts. This rearrangement joins TRBV3-1 to TRBJ2-7; D may be TRBD1 or TRBD2 (5 bases each). The CDR3 runs 13 residues. Trimming took off 5 bases at V and 2 bases at J, with 10 bases between the two ends. The germline CDR1 and CDR2 sequences are LGHDT and YNNKEL (reference sequence). The CDR3 loop reads CASSYGTTYEQYF. Written as DNA, the CDR3 is TGTGCCAGCAGCTACGGGACGACCTACGAGCAGTACTTC.

This clonotype was observed a handful of times. The CDR3 spells CASSLQLASGYTF. Written as DNA, the CDR3 is TGTGCCAGCAGCCTCCAGCTGGCTTCTGGCTACACCTTC. V is TRBV3-1 and J is TRBJ1-2; D gene unclear. CDR1 and CDR2 (germline): LGHDT, YNNKEL (reference sequence). The CDR3 is made up of 13 amino acids. Trimming took 4 bases from V and 7 from J, leaving 13 bases between them.

The V and J genes are TRBV7-9 and TRBJ2-7, with TRBD2 matching over 9 bases. This CDR3 is built from 13 residues. The junction had 6 bases not matched to a gene; V was cut back by 5 bases and J by 7 bases. Germline V CDR1 and CDR2: SEHNR, FQNEAQ (reference sequence). The CDR3 nucleotides read TGTGCCAGCAGCGGTCAGACTAGCGGTGAGCAGTACTTC. Its translation is CASSGQTSGEQYF.

This clonotype was detected a few times. The V call is TRBV20-1, the J call TRBJ1-6, with 8 bases that match TRBD1. V gave up 5 bases and J gave up 8 bases; unmatched junction bases: 11. This CDR3 is built from 15 residues. The germline CDR1 and CDR2 sequences are DFQATT and SNEGSKA (reference sequence). The CDR3 DNA reads TGCAGTGCTCCAGTCCCGACAGGGGAGGATTCACCCCTCCACTTT. Its translation: CSAPVPTGEDSPLHF.

This clonotype has a handful of counts. This chain connects TRBV7-6 to TRBJ2-2; 7 nucleotides match TRBD2. V lost 3 bases, J lost 3 bases, and 4 bases stayed unmatched. This CDR3 has 15 amino acids. Germline-derived CDR1 and CDR2 are SGHVS and FNYEAQ. CDR3 loop: CASSFIGRYTGELFF. CDR3 DNA sequence: TGTGCCAGCAGCTTCATCGGGAGGTACACCGGGGAGCTGTTTTTT.

This clonotype was found a few times. The chain is built from TRBV5-4 and TRBJ2-1, with 13 bases aligning to TRBD2. This CDR3 is 15 amino acids long. Unmatched junction bases numbered 5, after V lost 3 bases and J lost 8 bases. The germline gives CDR1 SGHNT, CDR2 YYREEE (reference sequence). The CDR3 reads CASSSTSGGAYEQFF. The CDR3 DNA reads as TGTGCCAGCAGCTCCACTAGCGGGGGGGCCTATGAGCAGTTCTTC.

This clonotype was counted only a few times. The CDR3 here is CASSFIRGTPSYEQYF. CDR3 coding DNA: TGTGCCAGCAGCTTTATCCGGGGGACCCCTTCCTACGAGCAGTACTTC. This chain uses TRBV11-1 with TRBJ2-7; possibly TRBD2 for D (6 bases). The CDR3 sequence is 16 residues long. Germline CDR1 reads SGHAT; CDR2 reads FQDESV (reference sequence). V was clipped by 3 bases and J by 1 base, with 16 bases between them.

Worth noting for this clonotype: Just one base apart from a much larger clone, this may be a read error. J is TRBJ2-2 and V is TRBV20-1, with TRBD2 matching 8 bases. Trimming at V came to 0 bases and at J to 6 bases, leaving 9 bases not matched to a gene. CDR1 and CDR2 from the germline V gene are DFQATT and SNEGSKA (reference sequence). There are 16 residues in the CDR3. For the CDR3, the DNA is TGCAGTGCTAGAGATGTACTAGCGGTGGGCCCCGGGGAGCTGTTTTTT. It encodes CSARDVLAVGPGELFF.

The chain combines TRBV20-1 with TRBJ2-1; perhaps TRBD2 as D (5 bases). CDR1 DFQATT and CDR2 SNEGSKA come from the germline V gene (reference sequence). This CDR3 contains 15 residues. Trimming removed 0 bases at V and 4 bases at J, with 13 bases between. The CDR3 nucleotides read TGCAGTGCTAGAGAGAGAGCGGACCTTTACAATGAGCAGTTCTTC. Protein sequence: CSARERADLYNEQFF.